The source of this T cell receptor beta chain is a study of T cell changes during pregnancy in multiple sclerosis. The table came from immunoSEQ multiplex PCR; TCRdb's copy has only in-frame clones and leaves some out. The profile covers tens of thousands of clones, with around 94% appearing a single time and 2.5% to 3% taken by the ten largest. This clonotype originated in a female donor with multiple sclerosis, enrolled in a pregnancy study. This specimen was CD8+ T cells from peripheral blood mononuclear cells, taken after pregnancy.

This CDR3 reads CAWSVHAGQPQHF. The DNA of the CDR3 is TGTGCCTGGAGTGTTCACGCCGGGCAGCCCCAGCATTTT. The chain carries TRBV30 and TRBJ1-5; D uncertain. The CDR3 consists of 13 residues. V was trimmed by 0 bases and J by 7 bases, leaving 10 bases between them. CDR1 is GTSNPN and CDR2 is SVGIG in the germline V gene (reference sequence).